The 24 T cell receptor beta chains presented below share a single source sample, sequenced in a study of response to subunit inactivated influenza vaccine. TCRdb analysed the RT-PCR reads with MiXCR anew, one entry per CDR3 protein. The profile shows a few hundred thousand distinct CDR3 sequences, 12% to 15% of them singletons. The sequences come from PBMCs from blood, collected 11 to 12 days after vaccination. These receptors all come from a man in his fifties who received an inactivated influenza vaccine.

This clonotype was found many times. This sequence joins TRBV5-1 and TRBJ2-3; the D is unclear. Deletions cut 3 bases from V and 5 bases from J, with 13 bases between. The CDR3 is 14 amino acids. Germline V gene data show CDR1 as SGHRS and CDR2 as YFSETQ. The CDR3 DNA follows: TGCGCCAGCAGCTCATCGGCGGCGAGAGATACGCAGTATTTT. Amino acid sequence: CASSSSAARDTQYF. The variable domain in full, with the rest retrieved from reference TRBV5-1 and TRBJ2-3, is KAGVTQTPRYLIKTRGQQVTLSCSPISGHRSVSWYQQTPGQGLQFLFEYFSETQRNKGNFPGRFSGRQFSNSRSEMNVSTLELGDSALYLCASSSSAARDTQYFGPGTRLTVL.

This clonotype was seen only a few times. CDR3 nucleotides: TGCAGCGTTGGACTAGTCGGCCCCGAGCAGTACTTC. Translation: CSVGLVGPEQYF. J is TRBJ2-7 and V is TRBV29-1; D possibly corresponds to TRBD2 (6 bases). CDR1 and CDR2 (germline): SQVTM, ANQGSEA. The CDR3 covers 12 residues. The V end lost 4 bases, the J end lost 6 bases, and 13 bases lay between the germline ends.

This clonotype has only a few counts. V usage is TRBV5-1 and J usage is TRBJ2-2; the D is unclear. The CDR3 extends over 15 amino acids. Per the germline V gene, CDR1 is SGHRS and CDR2 is YFSETQ. Trimming removed 4 bases at V and 0 bases at J, with 10 bases between. CDR3 in amino acids: CASSIDGSNTGELFF. The CDR3 bases are TGCGCCAGCAGCATAGACGGTTCGAACACCGGGGAGCTGTTTTTT.

The table lists this clonotype with a few counts. The chain is built from TRBV7-2 and TRBJ2-5; D remains unclear. The CDR3 contains 13 residues. Germline CDR1 SGHTA, CDR2 FQGNSA. Trimming cost V 2 bases and J 1 base, with 5 bases left between them. The CDR3 DNA follows: TGTGCCAGCAGCTTACTACCCCAAGAGACCCAGTACTTC. Translated, it gives CASSLLPQETQYF.

This chain joins TRBV7-9 and TRBJ2-7; TRBD2 aligns across 7 bases. Germline loops: CDR1 SEHNR, CDR2 FQNEAQ (reference sequence). V lost 5 bases and J lost 7; bases outside the gene matches: 11. The CDR3 loop spans 14 amino acids. The CDR3 reads CASSLGLDPREQYF. CDR3 sequence (DNA): TGTGCCAGCAGCCTAGGACTAGATCCTAGGGAGCAGTACTTC.

V usage is TRBV7-9 and J usage is TRBJ1-4; no clear D gene. The CDR3 contains 12 residues. Germline CDR1 SEHNR, CDR2 FQNEAQ (reference sequence). Trimming removed 5 bases from V and 10 bases from J, with 11 bases in between. CDR3 amino acids: CASSPRIGKLFF. Here the CDR3 DNA reads TGTGCCAGCAGCCCGCGGATAGGAAAACTGTTTTTT.

The chain employs TRBV4-3 and TRBJ2-5, with a tentative D call TRBD2 (6 bases). The germline gives CDR1 LGHNA, CDR2 YSLEER. This CDR3 contains 18 residues. Deletions cut 0 bases from V and 2 bases from J, with 19 bases between. The CDR3 here is CASSQEKGGSREQETQYF. Here the CDR3 DNA reads TGCGCCAGCAGCCAAGAAAAAGGTGGATCGCGGGAACAAGAGACCCAGTACTTC.

This clonotype has only a few counts. The chain uses TRBV10-3 and TRBJ2-2; TRBD1 or TRBD2 may be the D gene (5 bases each). The CDR3 has 13 residues. The germline V gene has CDR1 ENHRY and CDR2 SYGVKD. V gave up 7 bases and J gave up 2 bases, with 8 bases separating them. In DNA, the CDR3 is TGTGCCATCATGGGGGAAAACACCGGGGAGCTGTTTTTT. It is translated as CAIMGENTGELFF.

At least ten counts were recorded for this clonotype. The chain combines TRBV4-3 with TRBJ1-1; D may be TRBD1 (5 bases). Trimming stripped 2 bases from V and 3 bases from J, with 10 bases between. Germline-derived CDR1 and CDR2 are LGHNA and YSLEER. The CDR3 loop spans 14 amino acids. CDR3 coding DNA: TGCGCCAGCAGCCAACAGGGAGGGGACACTGAAGCTTTCTTT. This codes for CASSQQGGDTEAFF.

This clonotype was detected a few times. The chain is built from TRBV3-1 and TRBJ2-3; D is possibly TRBD2 (6 bases). The germline gives CDR1 LGHDT, CDR2 YNNKEL (reference sequence). The CDR3 extends over 16 amino acids. Between the trimmed V and J ends, which lost 6 bases and 4 bases, there was a span of 20 bases. As DNA, the CDR3 is TGTGCCAGCAGTCCGGGGGACCTCGGGGGTGCAGATACGCAGTATTTT. This translates into CASSPGDLGGADTQYF.

This sequence joins TRBV9 and TRBJ2-7, with 13 bases lining up with TRBD2. Germline-derived CDR1 and CDR2 are SGDLS and YYNGEE. J gave up 4 bases and V 3 bases, and 7 bases lay outside the gene matches. CDR3 length: 16 amino acids. The CDR3 reads CASSGGLAGAEYEQYF. In DNA, the CDR3 is TGTGCCAGCAGCGGCGGACTAGCGGGAGCGGAATACGAGCAGTACTTC.

This clonotype was detected only a few times. CDR3 sequence (DNA): TGTGCCAGCAGCCTGACAGGGAAAAAAAACATTCAGTACTTC. Its translation is CASSLTGKKNIQYF. This chain links TRBV7-9 with TRBJ2-4; 7 positions agree with TRBD1. The CDR3 is 14 amino acids. V gave up 5 bases and J gave up 4 bases; unmatched junction bases: 5. Looked up from germline, CDR1 is SEHNR and CDR2 is FQNEAQ (reference sequence). The complete variable domain, with remaining parts taken from reference TRBV7-9 and TRBJ2-4, reads DTGVSQNPRHKITKRGQNVTFRCDPISEHNRLYWYRQTLGQGPEFLTYFQNEAQLEKSRLLSDRFSAERPKGSFSTLEIQRTEQGDSAMYLCASSLTGKKNIQYFGAGTRLSVL.

A few counts support this clonotype. The chain uses TRBV29-1 and TRBJ2-1, with 7 bases aligning to TRBD1. This CDR3 comprises 13 residues. Germline V gives CDR1 SQVTM, CDR2 ANQGSEA. V shed 1 base, J shed 5 bases, and the junction held 2 bases outside the gene matches. In DNA form, the CDR3 reads TGCAGCGTTGAAGGACAGGGTGACAATGAGCAGTTCTTC. Amino acid sequence: CSVEGQGDNEQFF.

The sample holds a few counts of this clonotype. The chain uses TRBV18 and TRBJ2-1, with 9 bases fitting TRBD2. The CDR3 is made up of 15 amino acids. The V and J ends lost 3 bases and 7 bases, in that order; junction bases with no gene match: 7. Per germline, CDR1 KGHSH and CDR2 LQKENI. The CDR3 is CASSPFAGGLNEQFF. The CDR3 bases are TGTGCCAGCTCACCCTTTGCGGGGGGGCTTAATGAGCAGTTCTTC.

This clonotype was seen a few times. The chain has TRBV4-1 and TRBJ2-1; D is undetermined. Germline CDR1 reads MGHRA; CDR2 reads YSYEKL. Trimming pared 0 bases from V and 5 bases from J, leaving 2 bases between. CDR3 length: 12 residues. CDR3 bases: TGCGCCAGCAGCCAAGAACACAATGAGCAGTTCTTC. It yields the protein CASSQEHNEQFF.

This sequence joins TRBV11-1 and TRBJ1-3; a weak D match, TRBD1 (6 bases). The CDR3 contains 20 residues. V was trimmed by 5 bases and J by 4 bases, leaving 30 bases between them. Looked up from germline, CDR1 is SGHAT and CDR2 is FQDESV (reference sequence). CDR3 loop: CASSPSLVRGRRNWGNTIYF. As DNA, the CDR3 is TGTGCCAGCAGCCCCTCCTTGGTTCGGGGGCGCAGAAACTGGGGAAACACCATATATTTT.

This clonotype has at least ten counts. The chain has TRBV9 and TRBJ2-1; the D call may be TRBD1 or TRBD2 (5 bases each). CDR1 SGDLS and CDR2 YYNGEE come from the germline V gene. The length of the CDR3 is 12 residues. Trimming pared 5 bases from V and 7 bases from J, leaving 10 bases between. CDR3 protein: CASSAEGNEQFF. CDR3 sequence (DNA): TGTGCCAGCAGTGCCGAGGGGAATGAGCAGTTCTTC.

This clonotype was seen a handful of times. The gene calls are TRBV6-2 or TRBV6-3 and TRBJ2-3, with 9 bases identical to TRBD1. V lost 11 bases and J lost 3; bases outside the gene matches: 12. Germline loops: CDR1 MNHEY, CDR2 SVGEGT. This CDR3 region has 15 residues. CDR3: CAALDPGQGTDTQYF. In DNA form, the CDR3 reads TGTGCCGCACTCGATCCGGGACAGGGAACAGATACGCAGTATTTT.

The chain joins TRBV15 to TRBJ2-1; 11 bases fit TRBD2. The germline CDR1 and CDR2 sequences are LNHNV and YYDKDF (reference sequence). The CDR3 covers 18 residues. Trimming took 2 bases from V and 6 from J; bases not matched to a gene: 12. The CDR3 loop is CATSRRRSGGAYFNEQFF. The CDR3, as DNA: TGTGCCACCAGCAGACGCCGTAGCGGGGGGGCTTATTTCAATGAGCAGTTCTTC.

The V gene is TRBV20-1, the J gene TRBJ2-1, with 10 bases identical to TRBD1. Germline V gene data show CDR1 as DFQATT and CDR2 as SNEGSKA (reference sequence). The CDR3 runs to 13 residues. Losses at the gene ends were 6 bases for V and 7 bases for J; bases not matched to a gene: 6. The CDR3 protein is CSADRGQWNEQFF. The CDR3 DNA reads as TGCAGTGCCGACAGGGGGCAATGGAATGAGCAGTTCTTC.

The rearrangement links TRBV20-1 to TRBJ2-2, with TRBD2 matching over 7 bases. This CDR3 region has 15 residues. Germline values: CDR1 DFQATT, CDR2 SNEGSKA (reference sequence). V shed 0 bases, J shed 7 bases, and the junction held 8 bases outside the gene matches. The CDR3, as DNA: TGCAGTGCTAGAGATCTCAGGACTAGGCTCGGGGAGCTGTTTTTT. Encoded protein: CSARDLRTRLGELFF.

In DNA, the CDR3 is TGTGCCAGCAGCCAAGATGGAGCGAATTCACCCCTCCACTTT. This gives the protein CASSQDGANSPLHF. The J gene is TRBJ1-6, the V gene TRBV4-2; D is uncertain. The CDR3 extends over 14 amino acids. Trimming removed 0 bases from V and 7 bases from J, with 7 bases in between. CDR1 is LGHNA, CDR2 YNFKEQ, per germline.

This clonotype occurred many times. The J gene is TRBJ1-5, the V gene TRBV27; D is uncertain. The CDR3 totals 13 residues. Germline CDR1 and CDR2: MNHEY and SMNVEV (reference sequence). Between the trimmed V and J ends, which lost 3 bases and 0 bases, there was a span of 3 bases. In DNA form, the CDR3 reads TGTGCCAGCAGTTTTTATAGCAATCAGCCCCAGCATTTT. It is translated as CASSFYSNQPQHF.

This chain joins TRBV28 and TRBJ2-3; 7 bases map to TRBD2. Germline-derived CDR1 and CDR2 are MDHEN and SYDVKM. Losses at the gene ends were 5 bases for V and 0 bases for J; bases not matched to a gene: 8. The CDR3 runs to 16 residues. The CDR3 DNA is TGTGCCAGCAGTCTCACTAGCGAGAGTAGCACAGATACGCAGTATTTT. It is translated as CASSLTSESSTDTQYF.